Each of the 18 T cell receptor beta chains below was sequenced from the same sample in a study of blood T cell repertoires in COVID-19. The method was immunoSEQ multiplex PCR; TCRdb's version includes in-frame clones alone and lacks a portion of them. The sample includes a few hundred thousand clones, about 86% of them seen just once. Sequencing used peripheral blood. The receptors derive from a woman in her 70s with COVID-19, enrolled during active disease.

This rearrangement joins TRBV21-1 to TRBJ1-1; TRBD1, the table's D call, lacks a check against the DNA. TRBV21-1 is given as a pseudogene. The CDR3 is 14 residues long. The CDR3 DNA reads TGTGCCAGCAGACCCGACAGGGAGAACACTGAAGCTTTCTTT. It encodes CASRPDRENTEAFF.

The chain combines TRBV18 with TRBJ1-2; D is undetermined. This CDR3 has 13 residues. Germline assignment: CDR1 KGHSH and CDR2 LQKENI. Trimming stripped 6 bases from V and 2 bases from J, with 10 bases between. The CDR3 DNA is TGTGCCAGCTCCCCAGAGGTGAACTATGGCTACACCTTC. Its protein product is CASSPEVNYGYTF.

The chain is built from TRBV29-1 and TRBJ2-7, with TRBD1 matching over 7 bases. The CDR3 is made up of 14 amino acids. Trimming took 4 bases from V and 4 from J; bases not matched to a gene: 10. Germline-derived CDR1 and CDR2 are SQVTM and ANQGSEA. The CDR3 is CSVARVDREYEQYF. CDR3 DNA sequence: TGCAGCGTTGCCCGGGTTGACAGGGAGTACGAGCAGTACTTC.

The rearrangement links TRBV2 to TRBJ1-1; TRBD1 aligns across 10 bases. The CDR3 runs to 16 residues. With V trimmed by 6 bases and J by 1 base, 8 bases remained unmatched. CDR1 SNHLY and CDR2 FYNNEI come from the germline V gene. CDR3 coding DNA: TGTGCCAGCAGGGGGCGGGACAGGGGCCCGAACACTGAAGCTTTCTTT. Its translation is CASRGRDRGPNTEAFF.

The rearrangement joins TRBV19 to TRBJ1-3, with no clear D. Between the trimmed V and J ends, which lost 3 bases and 2 bases, there was a span of 14 bases. CDR1 is LNHDA, CDR2 SQIVND, per germline (reference sequence). This CDR3 spans 16 amino acids. The CDR3 here is CASSMSGRSAGNTIYF. Here the CDR3 DNA reads TGTGCCAGTAGTATGAGCGGGCGGTCCGCTGGAAACACCATATATTTT.

V gene TRBV28 combines with J gene TRBJ1-2; D is ambiguous. Germline assignment: CDR1 MDHEN and CDR2 SYDVKM. The CDR3 contains 12 residues. V lost 4 bases, J lost 8 bases, and 11 bases lay in between. The CDR3 is CASSSQSRGYTF. Here the CDR3 DNA reads TGTGCCAGCAGTTCCCAAAGTCGGGGCTACACCTTC.

The CDR3 region has the DNA TGTGCCAGCAGTGATTGGGGAGATGGCTACACCTTC. Residues: CASSDWGDGYTF. V and J are TRBV2 and TRBJ1-2; no clear D gene. The CDR3 loop spans 12 amino acids. Germline values: CDR1 SNHLY, CDR2 FYNNEI. V shed 3 bases and J shed 6 bases, with 8 bases lying between them. The full variable domain, its missing parts supplied by reference TRBV2 and TRBJ1-2, is EPEVTQTPSHQVTQMGQEVILRCVPISNHLYFYWYRQILGQKVEFLVSFYNNEISEKSEIFDDQFSVERPDGSNFTLKIRSTKLEDSAMYFCASSDWGDGYTFGSGTRLTVV.

The chain carries TRBV3-1 (or the pseudogene TRBV3-2) and TRBJ1-2, with TRBD1 matching 10 bases. Germline-derived CDR1 and CDR2 are LGHDT and YNNKEL (reference sequence). V gave up 4 bases and J gave up 6 bases; unmatched junction bases: 8. This CDR3 is 15 amino acids long. CDR3 protein: CASSPRGQGMDGYTF. In DNA, the CDR3 is TGTGCCAGCAGCCCCCGGGGACAGGGGATGGATGGCTACACCTTC.

The chain uses TRBV5-4 and TRBJ2-5; 9 positions agree with TRBD2. Germline loops: CDR1 SGHNT, CDR2 YYREEE (reference sequence). The CDR3 totals 15 residues. Trimming cost V 1 base and J 2 bases; bases outside gene matches: 3. The CDR3 DNA sequence: TGTGCCAGCAGCTTGCGAAGCGGGGGGCAAGAGACCCAGTACTTC. As protein: CASSLRSGGQETQYF. Full variable domain (rest looked up from reference TRBV5-4 and TRBJ2-5): ETGVTQSPTHLIKTRGQQVTLRCSSQSGHNTVSWYQQALGQGPQFIFQYYREEENGRGNFPPRFSGLQFPNYSSELNVNALELDDSALYLCASSLRSGGQETQYFGPGTRLLVL.

J is TRBJ1-3 and V is TRBV25-1; D uncertain. Germline V gene data show CDR1 as MGHDK and CDR2 as SYGVNS. V shed 2 bases and J shed 4 bases, with 12 bases lying between them. This CDR3 has 15 residues. CDR3 nucleotides: TGTGCCAGCAGTGAACTGGTCGGCGGAGGAAACACCATATATTTT. This translates into CASSELVGGGNTIYF.

Here the CDR3 reads CASKEDINSPLHF. In DNA, the CDR3 is TGTGCCAGCAAAGAGGATATTAATTCACCCCTCCACTTT. The V and J genes are TRBV2 and TRBJ1-6; D gene uncertain. Looked up from germline, CDR1 is SNHLY and CDR2 is FYNNEI. The CDR3 has 13 residues. The ends were cut back, 7 bases at V and 6 bases at J, with 10 bases in the middle.

This clone showed up just a few times. The chain links TRBV5-1 to TRBJ1-2; 11 bases line up with TRBD1. Germline V gene lookup returns CDR1 SGHRS and CDR2 YFSETQ. J lost 3 bases, V lost 3 bases, and 1 base had no gene match. The CDR3 is made up of 14 amino acids. The CDR3 DNA follows: TGCGCCAGCAGCTGGACAGGGGGCTACTATGGCTACACCTTC. Residues: CASSWTGGYYGYTF.

The chain links TRBV6-5 to TRBJ1-1; 9 bases line up with TRBD1. The germline V gene has CDR1 MNHEY and CDR2 SVGAGI. The CDR3 contains 15 residues. J gave up 3 bases and V 4 bases, and 6 bases lay outside the gene matches. DNA of the CDR3: TGTGCCAGCAGTTCCCCGGGACAGGGTTACACTGAAGCTTTCTTT. Protein product: CASSSPGQGYTEAFF.

This sequence joins TRBV30 and TRBJ1-6, with 7 bases matching TRBD1. The J segment lost 3 bases and the V segment lost 1 base, leaving 3 bases of the junction unmatched. The CDR3 runs to 15 residues. Germline V CDR1 and CDR2: GTSNPN, SVGIG (reference sequence). CDR3 residues: CAWSGGQVYNSPLHF. In DNA, the CDR3 is TGTGCCTGGAGTGGAGGACAGGTCTATAATTCACCCCTCCACTTT.

This clone showed up just a few times. The J gene is TRBJ1-1, the V gene TRBV6-5; D not resolved. V was trimmed by 6 bases and J by 1 base, leaving 9 bases between them. The CDR3 loop spans 13 amino acids. Germline V gene sequence: CDR1 MNHEY, CDR2 SVGAGI. The CDR3 reads CASRGRQNTEAFF. The DNA for the CDR3 is TGTGCCAGCAGGGGTAGACAGAACACTGAAGCTTTCTTT.

This chain joins TRBV5-1 and TRBJ1-3; tentatively, D is TRBD1 (6 bases). Trimming removed 2 bases at V and 8 bases at J, with 20 bases between. The CDR3 spans 16 residues. From germline, CDR1 is SGHRS and CDR2 YFSETQ. This chain's CDR3 is CASSLIGGGVTDTIYF. The CDR3 DNA is TGCGCCAGCAGCTTAATTGGCGGGGGCGTCACGGACACCATATATTTT.

The V call is TRBV7-2, the J call TRBJ1-1; 7 positions agree with TRBD1. The J segment lost 10 bases and the V segment lost 1 base, leaving 9 bases of the junction unmatched. The CDR3 loop spans 14 amino acids. Per germline, CDR1 SGHTA and CDR2 FQGNSA. The CDR3 spells CASSLEASTGRAFF. CDR3 bases: TGTGCCAGCAGCTTAGAGGCATCGACAGGGCGAGCTTTCTTT.

V gene TRBV30 combines with J gene TRBJ2-7; 8 nucleotides align to TRBD1. The germline CDR1 and CDR2 sequences are GTSNPN and SVGIG (reference sequence). The CDR3 sequence is 16 residues long. V shed 2 bases, J shed 2 bases, and the junction held 11 bases outside the gene matches. CDR3 amino acids: CAWSPGTGIMTYEQYF. CDR3 sequence (DNA): TGTGCCTGGAGTCCGGGGACAGGTATAATGACCTACGAGCAGTACTTC.